These 23 T cell receptor beta chains were all obtained from the same sample, sequenced in a study of vaccination effects on CD4 cells after COVID-19. The table came from immunoSEQ multiplex PCR; TCRdb's copy has only in-frame clones and leaves some out. The table shows about 45,000 clones, with more than 65% occurring only once. CD4+ T cells were isolated after roughly nine days of culture. Everyone in the study got two shots of either the BNT162b2 or mRNA-1273 vaccine. Antigens for these TCRs are unknown. The source material was CD4+ T cells from PBMCs cultured without peptide, sampled after COVID-19 vaccination. The receptors here all came from a human donor who received a COVID-19 vaccine.

The chain has TRBV9 and TRBJ1-5; D gene ambiguous. V lost 0 bases and J 5 bases, leaving 9 bases between the germline ends. Germline V gene lookup returns CDR1 SGDLS and CDR2 YYNGEE. The CDR3 has 14 residues. The CDR3 DNA sequence: TGTGCCAGCAGCGTAGGGCAGACTCATCAGCCCCAGCATTTT. This translates into CASSVGQTHQPQHF.

V usage is TRBV14 and J usage is TRBJ1-2; possibly TRBD1 for D (6 bases). CDR3 length: 13 amino acids. The V end lost 6 bases, the J end lost 5 bases, and 13 bases lay between the germline ends. Germline V CDR1 and CDR2: SGHDN, FVKESK. The CDR3 sequence: CASSRGPLYGYTF. CDR3 coding DNA: TGTGCCAGCAGTCGGGGGCCGCTTTATGGCTACACCTTC.

The gene calls are TRBV30 and TRBJ1-5; D is unresolved. This CDR3 is 13 amino acids long. V gave up 1 base and J gave up 7 bases, with 11 bases separating them. CDR1 is GTSNPN, CDR2 SVGIG, per germline (reference sequence). The CDR3 loop is CAWSGSPAQPQHF. Here the CDR3 DNA reads TGTGCCTGGAGTGGTAGCCCGGCGCAGCCCCAGCATTTT.

This sequence joins TRBV3-1 (or the pseudogene TRBV3-2) and TRBJ1-2, with D unresolved. The germline V and J ends were trimmed by 4 bases and 4 bases, with 13 bases remaining between them. Germline CDR1 LGHDT, CDR2 YNNKEL (reference sequence). This CDR3 comprises 14 residues. This CDR3 is CASSRTVVSYGYTF. The CDR3 nucleotides are TGTGCCAGCAGCCGTACAGTGGTATCCTATGGCTACACCTTC.

This chain connects TRBV4-1 to TRBJ2-1, with 9 bases aligning to TRBD2. The ends lost 0 bases at V and 4 bases at J; junction bases unmatched: 4. Germline lookup yields CDR1 MGHRA and CDR2 YSYEKL. The CDR3 has 16 amino acids. CDR3 region: CASSQELAGVYNEQFF. DNA for the CDR3: TGCGCCAGCAGCCAAGAATTAGCGGGGGTATACAATGAGCAGTTCTTC.

The chain carries TRBV5-3 and TRBJ1-6, with TRBD1 matching over 7 bases. TRBV5-3 is identified as an open reading frame with a role that is uncertain. The CDR3 covers 17 residues. V trimming: 4 bases; J trimming: 8 bases; junction bases outside the gene matches: 15. Written as DNA, the CDR3 is TGTGCCAGAAGCAGTGACTGCAGGGGGTCGCAGGATTCACCCCTCCACTTT. Its translation: CARSSDCRGSQDSPLHF.

The CDR3, as DNA: TGTGCCAGCAGTTTTGGGGGTACGAGCAATCAGCCCCAGCATTTT. It is translated as CASSFGGTSNQPQHF. V usage is TRBV28 and J usage is TRBJ1-5; D possibly corresponds to TRBD1 (5 bases). Germline assignment: CDR1 MDHEN and CDR2 SYDVKM. The CDR3 totals 15 residues. V was pared by 3 bases and J by 1 base, with 10 bases between.

The chain links TRBV5-5 to TRBJ2-3, with TRBD1 matching over 7 bases. The CDR3 has 15 residues. V trimming: 3 bases; J trimming: 2 bases; junction bases outside the gene matches: 6. Germline values: CDR1 SGHKS, CDR2 YYEKEE (reference sequence). The CDR3 bases are TGTGCCAGCAGCTACCCGGGACAGCCCACAGATACGCAGTATTTT. Protein product: CASSYPGQPTDTQYF. Combining the CDR3 with reference TRBV5-5 and TRBJ2-3 gives the whole variable domain DAGVTQSPTHLIKTRGQQVTLRCSPISGHKSVSWYQQVLGQGPQFIFQYYEKEERGRGNFPDRFSARQFPNYSSELNVNALLLGDSALYLCASSYPGQPTDTQYFGPGTRLTVL.

V is TRBV20-1 and J is TRBJ2-1; D is unclear. The CDR3 covers 10 residues. The V end was cut by 0 bases, the J end by 6 bases, with 0 bases between. Germline V CDR1 and CDR2: DFQATT, SNEGSKA (reference sequence). The CDR3 DNA reads as TGCAGTGCTAGAGACAATGAGCAGTTCTTC. Its translation: CSARDNEQFF.

CDR3 coding DNA: TGTGCCTGGAGCGGGACAGACCAAGAGACCCAGTACTTC. Protein: CAWSGTDQETQYF. The chain carries TRBV30 and TRBJ2-5; 7 bases align to TRBD1. With 3 bases clipped from V and 0 bases from J, the junction kept 1 base outside the gene matches. Germline V CDR1 and CDR2: GTSNPN, SVGIG (reference sequence). The length of the CDR3 is 13 residues.

The genes are TRBV9 and TRBJ2-5; D is undetermined. Germline loops: CDR1 SGDLS, CDR2 YYNGEE. Trimming stripped 5 bases from V and 2 bases from J, with 19 bases between. This CDR3 is built from 16 residues. CDR3 in amino acids: CASRDSSLAEQETQYF. CDR3 bases: TGTGCCAGCAGGGATAGCTCTTTAGCCGAACAAGAGACCCAGTACTTC.

A remark on this clone: Other DNA variants within this sample encode the same CDR3. The chain uses TRBV6-1 and TRBJ1-2; D uncertain. The CDR3 contains 12 residues. Germline-derived CDR1 and CDR2 are MNHNS and SASEGT. Trimming pared 1 base from V and 7 bases from J, leaving 7 bases between. The CDR3 region is CASSEGGVGYTF. The CDR3 nucleotides are TGTGCCAGCAGTGAAGGAGGAGTTGGCTACACCTTC.

This chain joins TRBV19 and TRBJ1-4; TRBD1 matches 7 bases. J gave up 4 bases and V 5 bases, and 4 bases lay outside the gene matches. Germline lookup yields CDR1 LNHDA and CDR2 SQIVND (reference sequence). The CDR3 spans 14 residues. The CDR3 bases are TGTGCCAGTAGTGGGGGACAGATTAATGAAAAACTGTTTTTT. Protein sequence: CASSGGQINEKLFF.

V is TRBV6-1 and J is TRBJ2-7, with 8 bases fitting TRBD1. V lost 4 bases to trimming and J lost 2 bases; unmatched junction nucleotides: 10. This CDR3 is built from 16 residues. Germline V gene sequence: CDR1 MNHNS, CDR2 SASEGT. The CDR3 DNA sequence: TGTGCCAGCAGTGGAAGCTTTAGGACAGGGACCTACGAGCAGTACTTC. Translated: CASSGSFRTGTYEQYF.

The chain's CDR3 is CASSLGDDTDTQYF. The CDR3 DNA follows: TGTGCCAGCAGCTTAGGGGACGACACAGATACGCAGTATTTT. The chain combines TRBV7-2 with TRBJ2-3, with D possibly called TRBD1 or TRBD2 (5 bases each). Per germline, CDR1 SGHTA and CDR2 FQGNSA. The CDR3 consists of 14 residues. Trimming cost V 1 base and J 2 bases, with 7 bases left between them.

V gene TRBV6-5 combines with J gene TRBJ2-7; 7 bases agree with TRBD1. V lost 7 bases to trimming and J lost 0 bases; unmatched junction nucleotides: 9. Germline V gives CDR1 MNHEY, CDR2 SVGAGI. The CDR3 loop spans 15 amino acids. Here the CDR3 DNA reads TGTGCCAGCACCCAACAGGGGTCCCCCTCCTACGAGCAGTACTTC. This translates into CASTQQGSPSYEQYF.

This chain links TRBV6-1 with TRBJ2-3; D is undetermined. The CDR3 runs to 14 residues. V was trimmed by 1 base and J by 6 bases, leaving 11 bases between them. Germline assignment: CDR1 MNHNS and CDR2 SASEGT. The CDR3 loop is CASSEVGYPDTQYF. CDR3 in DNA: TGTGCCAGCAGTGAAGTGGGCTACCCGGATACGCAGTATTTT.

The rearrangement joins TRBV7-2 to TRBJ2-1, with 7 bases identical to TRBD1. CDR3 length: 13 residues. Germline lookup yields CDR1 SGHTA and CDR2 FQGNSA. Unmatched junction bases numbered 4, after V lost 4 bases and J lost 7 bases. DNA of the CDR3: TGTGCCAGCAGCTCGGGACAGCGGAATGAGCAGTTCTTC. It codes for CASSSGQRNEQFF.

V and J are TRBV27 and TRBJ1-2; TRBD1 matches at 8 bases. Looked up from germline, CDR1 is MNHEY and CDR2 is SMNVEV (reference sequence). The CDR3 runs 14 residues. With 4 bases clipped from V and 6 bases from J, the junction kept 7 bases outside the gene matches. The CDR3 spells CASSYDRGTHGYTF. The CDR3 nucleotides read TGTGCCAGCAGTTACGACAGGGGCACACATGGCTACACCTTC.

The chain has TRBV12-5 and TRBJ2-1; TRBD2 aligns across 11 bases. The CDR3 consists of 15 residues. From germline, CDR1 is LGHNT and CDR2 FRNRAP. V shed 3 bases and J 4 bases; nucleotides not matched to a gene: 2. The CDR3 loop reads CASGFVAGGYNEQFF. DNA of the CDR3: TGTGCTAGTGGTTTTGTAGCGGGGGGGTACAATGAGCAGTTCTTC.

The chain links TRBV20-1 to TRBJ1-1; 8 positions agree with TRBD1. CDR1 and CDR2 (germline): DFQATT, SNEGSKA (reference sequence). Germline trimming cut 3 bases from V and 0 bases from J; bases unmatched to any gene: 3. The CDR3 length is 14 residues. CDR3 amino acids: CSASPGGLNTEAFF. In DNA form, the CDR3 reads TGCAGTGCTAGTCCAGGGGGCTTGAACACTGAAGCTTTCTTT.

This clone was picked up a small number of times. This chain connects TRBV19 to TRBJ1-4; tentatively, D is TRBD1 (6 bases). Trimming took off 4 bases at V and 5 bases at J, with 20 bases between the two ends. CDR1 and CDR2 from the germline V gene are LNHDA and SQIVND (reference sequence). The CDR3 sequence is 17 residues long. CDR3 nucleotide sequence: TGTGCCAGTAGTAATGGGGAGGCAGGGGACGACAATGAAAAACTGTTTTTT. Residues: CASSNGEAGDDNEKLFF.

The chain has TRBV5-4 and TRBJ2-3, with 11 positions matching TRBD2. Trimming took 3 bases from V and 3 from J; bases not matched to a gene: 12. Per the germline V gene, CDR1 is SGHNT and CDR2 is YYREEE (reference sequence). The CDR3 spans 18 residues. The CDR3 protein is CASSSGTSGPRATDTQYF. The CDR3 DNA reads as TGTGCCAGCAGCTCCGGGACTAGCGGACCAAGGGCTACAGATACGCAGTATTTT.